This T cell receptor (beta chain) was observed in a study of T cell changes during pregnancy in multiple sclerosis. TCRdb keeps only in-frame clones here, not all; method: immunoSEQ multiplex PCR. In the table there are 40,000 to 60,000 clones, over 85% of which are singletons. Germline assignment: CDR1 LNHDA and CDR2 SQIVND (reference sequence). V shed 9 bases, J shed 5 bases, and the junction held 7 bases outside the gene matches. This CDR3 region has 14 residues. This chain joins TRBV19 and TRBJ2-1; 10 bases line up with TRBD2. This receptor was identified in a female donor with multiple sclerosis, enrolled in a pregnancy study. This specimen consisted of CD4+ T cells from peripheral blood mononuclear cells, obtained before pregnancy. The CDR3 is CASSRTSGHNEQFF. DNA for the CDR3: TGTGCCAGCTCAAGGACTAGCGGACACAATGAGCAGTTCTTC.